The next 8 T cell receptor beta chains were all read from a single sample in a study of neurological immune-mediated disorders. TCRdb re-called the 5' RACE reads through MiXCR, storing one row per CDR3 protein. The sample carries around 100,000 distinct CDR3 sequences, 10% to 14% recorded once. Time point denoted: longitudinal time-point 3. The sequenced material came from PBMCs. The receptors stem from a female donor with HTLV-1-associated myelopathy (HAM/TSP).

This clonotype was found many times. This sequence joins TRBV7-6 and TRBJ2-2; D possibly matches TRBD1 or TRBD2 (7 bases each). The V end was cut by 1 base, the J end by 6 bases, with 18 bases between. Per germline, CDR1 SGHVS and CDR2 FNYEAQ. CDR3 length equals 17 residues. In nucleotides, the CDR3 is TGTGCCAGCAGCTTAGTATCAGGGGGGGCCTATTCCGGGGAGCTGTTTTTT. Amino acids: CASSLVSGGAYSGELFF.

This clonotype was seen repeatedly, ten times or more. This chain links TRBV20-1 with TRBJ2-6, with 8 bases fitting TRBD1. J lost 0 bases, V lost 3 bases, and 4 bases had no gene match. The CDR3 spans 16 residues. Germline V gene data show CDR1 as DFQATT and CDR2 as SNEGSKA (reference sequence). The CDR3 DNA follows: TGCAGTGCTAGCTGGGACAGGAGCTCTGGGGCCAACGTCCTGACTTTC. Translated: CSASWDRSSGANVLTF.

On this clonotype: A much more abundant neighbour one base away suggests this may be a read error. The chain employs TRBV28 and TRBJ2-7; D perhaps matches TRBD2 (5 bases). The V and J ends lost 3 bases and 4 bases respectively, with 16 bases between them. This CDR3 contains 15 residues. CDR1 and CDR2 (germline): MDHEN, SYDVKM. The CDR3 DNA follows: TGTGCCAGCAGTTTTAGACCGGGAAAGGCGTACGAGCAGTACTTC. This codes for CASSFRPGKAYEQYF.

This clonotype was seen repeatedly, ten times or more. The chain recombines TRBV7-8 with TRBJ2-1, with 7 bases identical to TRBD1. CDR1 and CDR2 from the germline V gene are SGHVS and FQNEAQ. The length of the CDR3 is 16 residues. The V and J ends lost 5 bases and 3 bases, in that order; junction bases with no gene match: 10. CDR3 coding DNA: TGTGCCAGCAGCCCGACCGACAGGGCGATCTACAATGAGCAGTTCTTC. Translating it yields CASSPTDRAIYNEQFF.

This clonotype occurred many times. The CDR3 DNA is TGCGCCAGCAGCCCGGGACAGAACACCGGGGAGCTGTTTTTT. Amino acids: CASSPGQNTGELFF. This rearrangement joins TRBV5-1 to TRBJ2-2; D is perhaps TRBD1 (6 bases). CDR3 length equals 14 residues. Germline CDR1 reads SGHRS; CDR2 reads YFSETQ. The germline V and J ends were trimmed by 4 bases and 1 base, with 8 bases remaining between them.

There are many counts of this clonotype. The CDR3 region is CASSLTDTNSYEQYF. Here the CDR3 DNA reads TGTGCCAGCAGCTTAACGGATACAAACTCCTACGAGCAGTACTTC. This chain links TRBV11-2 with TRBJ2-7; the D is unclear. Per germline, CDR1 SGHAT and CDR2 FQNNGV. CDR3 size: 15 residues. V was shortened by 2 bases and J by 0 bases, with 11 bases between the two germline ends.

This clonotype was counted many times. V gene TRBV7-2 combines with J gene TRBJ2-2; the match to TRBD1 covers 8 bases. V lost 1 base to trimming and J lost 5 bases; unmatched junction nucleotides: 3. Germline V gene sequence: CDR1 SGHTA, CDR2 FQGNSA. This CDR3 has 15 residues. CDR3 bases: TGTGCCAGCAGCTTAGGACAGGGGAGAACCGGGGAGCTGTTTTTT. Translation gives CASSLGQGRTGELFF.

This clonotype was found many times. V is TRBV4-1 and J is TRBJ2-1; 9 bases map to TRBD2. Germline CDR1 MGHRA, CDR2 YSYEKL. The CDR3 totals 16 residues. V shed 6 bases and J 8 bases; nucleotides not matched to a gene: 14. The CDR3 nucleotides are TGCGCCAGCAGATTGCAACCTAGCGGGGCTGGGTATGAGCAGTTCTTC. This codes for CASRLQPSGAGYEQFF.